One T cell receptor beta chain is described in this entry. Everyone who took part was 18 to 89 years old, and they came from about 25 US areas. V was clipped by 10 bases and J by 10 bases; unmatched bases: 6. Looked up from germline, CDR1 is SGHTA and CDR2 is FQGNSA. The CDR3 loop spans 12 amino acids. The data were taken from a study of blood T cell repertoires in COVID-19. Overall study: Specimens from acute and convalescent COVID-19 originated in the United States, Italy and Spain. Sample material is recorded as cDNA or gDNA derived from T cells, B-cell-depleted T cells, or PBMCs.

The assay was immunoSEQ multiplex PCR, and TCRdb's table has in-frame clones only and misses some. The sample consists of 220,000 or so clones, 80% to 90% of them appearing once. Sequencing was done on a sample of PBMCs or T cells enriched from blood (not recorded which). This receptor was identified in a man aged 50 to 59 who had been exposed to COVID-19. This sequence joins TRBV7-2 and TRBJ2-1; 11 bases are a match to TRBD2. The CDR3, as DNA: TGTGCCATTACTAGCGGGAGACCGGAGCAGTTCTTC. The encoded protein is CAITSGRPEQFF.